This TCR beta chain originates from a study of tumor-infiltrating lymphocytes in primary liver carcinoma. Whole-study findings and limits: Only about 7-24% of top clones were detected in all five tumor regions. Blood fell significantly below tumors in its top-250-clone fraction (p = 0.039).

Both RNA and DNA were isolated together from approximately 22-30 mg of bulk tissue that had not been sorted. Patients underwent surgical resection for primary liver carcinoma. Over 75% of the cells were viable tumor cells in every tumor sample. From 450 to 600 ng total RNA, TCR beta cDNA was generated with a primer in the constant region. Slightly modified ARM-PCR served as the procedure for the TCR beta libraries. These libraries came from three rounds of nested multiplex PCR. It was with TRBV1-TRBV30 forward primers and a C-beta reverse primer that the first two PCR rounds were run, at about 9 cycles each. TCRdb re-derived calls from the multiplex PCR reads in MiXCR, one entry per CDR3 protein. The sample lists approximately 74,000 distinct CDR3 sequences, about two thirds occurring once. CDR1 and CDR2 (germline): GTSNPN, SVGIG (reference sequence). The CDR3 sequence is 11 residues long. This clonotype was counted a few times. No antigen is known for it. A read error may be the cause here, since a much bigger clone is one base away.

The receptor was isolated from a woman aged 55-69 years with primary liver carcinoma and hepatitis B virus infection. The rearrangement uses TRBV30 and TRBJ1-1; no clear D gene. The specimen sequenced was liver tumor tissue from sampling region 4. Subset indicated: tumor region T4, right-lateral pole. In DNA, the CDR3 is TGTGCCTGGACGGTGAACGCTGAAGCTTTCTTT. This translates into CAWTVNAEAFF. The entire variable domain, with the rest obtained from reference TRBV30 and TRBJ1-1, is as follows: SQTIHQWPATLVQPVGSPLSLECTVEGTSNPNLYWYRQAAGRGLQLLFYSVGIGQISSEVPQNLSASRPQDRQFILSSKKLLLSDSGFYLCAWTVNAEAFFGQGTRLTVV.